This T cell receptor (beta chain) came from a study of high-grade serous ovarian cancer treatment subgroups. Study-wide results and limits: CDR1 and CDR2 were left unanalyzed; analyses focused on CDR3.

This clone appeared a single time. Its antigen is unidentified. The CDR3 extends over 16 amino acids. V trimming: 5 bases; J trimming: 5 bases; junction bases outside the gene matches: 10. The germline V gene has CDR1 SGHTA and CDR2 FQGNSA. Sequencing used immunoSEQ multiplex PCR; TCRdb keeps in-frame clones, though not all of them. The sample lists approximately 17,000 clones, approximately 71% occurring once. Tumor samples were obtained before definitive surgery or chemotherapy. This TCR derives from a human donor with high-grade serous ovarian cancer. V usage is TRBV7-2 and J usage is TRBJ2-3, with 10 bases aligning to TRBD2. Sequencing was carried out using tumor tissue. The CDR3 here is CASSKLSGGHIDTQYF. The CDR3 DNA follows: TGTGCCAGCAGCAAACTTAGCGGGGGGCACATAGATACGCAGTATTTT.